This T cell receptor (beta chain) was sequenced during a study of blood T cell repertoires in COVID-19. The overall study: The cDNA or gDNA used as material had been derived from T cells, B-cell-depleted T cells, or PBMCs.

The ends were cut back, 6 bases at V and 4 bases at J, with 13 bases in the middle. The CDR3 runs 14 residues. CDR1 WSHSY and CDR2 SAAADI come from the germline V gene. As originally analysed: Reference gene primer amplification in the assay estimated nucleated cell counts. TCRdb's copy holds only in-frame clones and misses some; the assay was immunoSEQ multiplex PCR. The V and J calls and clone size come from that table; D and trimming were worked out from the DNA. The table shows 100,000 to 150,000 clones, with around 80% occurring only once. The TCR sequence derives from a man in his fifties or sixties with acute or convalescent COVID-19. Source material: peripheral blood. This chain links TRBV10-2 with TRBJ2-1; tentatively, D is TRBD1 (6 bases). The CDR3 sequence is CASRTGNAYNEQFF. CDR3 DNA sequence: TGCGCCAGCAGGACAGGAAACGCATACAATGAGCAGTTCTTC.